The 11 T cell receptor beta chains below all came from one sample that was sequenced in a study of CD8 T cells in Susac syndrome (dated by TCRdb to about 2019). The library was obtained by the immunoSEQ multiplex PCR assay. RNA was extracted using the RNeasy kit, and roughly 0.45 to 1 ug of the RNA was reverse transcribed with random hexamers. TCRdb reran the public reads through fastp at Q25 and MiXCR, keeping productive beta chains. Rows with one shared CDR3 protein collapse into an entry with the most common genes and DNA. The sample table shows 150,000 or so distinct CDR3 sequences, and around 95% are seen once. The ten largest make up 0.15% to 0.2% of the sample. Sequencing was performed on CD4+ T cells from PBMCs. The receptors were gathered from a human donor with Susac syndrome.

This chain uses TRBV7-9 with TRBJ2-5; D is ambiguous. The germline CDR1 and CDR2 sequences are SEHNR and FQNEAQ (reference sequence). V was clipped by 5 bases and J by 5 bases, with 18 bases between them. The CDR3 consists of 15 residues. For the CDR3, the DNA is TGTGCCAGCAGCCCTCCCCGTCTTGGTAGGGAGACCCAGTACTTC. Residues: CASSPPRLGRETQYF.

The rearrangement uses TRBV20-1 and TRBJ2-1; a weak D match, TRBD1 (6 bases). Germline lookup yields CDR1 DFQATT and CDR2 SNEGSKA (reference sequence). The CDR3 totals 14 residues. V lost 4 bases to trimming and J lost 7 bases, with 17 bases between them. Here the CDR3 reads CSANFEGDPNEQFF. For the CDR3, the DNA is TGCAGTGCTAACTTTGAGGGGGACCCAAATGAGCAGTTCTTC.

V usage is TRBV4-1 and J usage is TRBJ2-7; D gene ambiguous. V was shortened by 0 bases and J by 5 bases, with 14 bases between the two germline ends. Per germline, CDR1 MGHRA and CDR2 YSYEKL. The CDR3 totals 15 residues. The CDR3 sequence is CASSQELPPRHEQYF. Written as DNA, the CDR3 is TGCGCCAGCAGCCAAGAACTCCCTCCACGGCACGAGCAGTACTTC.

The V gene is TRBV11-2, the J gene TRBJ2-1, with D uncertain. The V end was cut by 5 bases, the J end by 4 bases, with 15 bases between. CDR3 length: 15 residues. CDR1 SGHAT and CDR2 FQNNGV come from the germline V gene. Here the CDR3 DNA reads TGTGCCAGCAGCCCCAGTGGGGAAGGATACAATGAGCAGTTCTTC. Protein sequence: CASSPSGEGYNEQFF.

This clonotype appeared once. V and J are TRBV29-1 and TRBJ2-1; 7 positions match TRBD2. Germline trimming cut 4 bases from V and 7 bases from J; bases unmatched to any gene: 4. The CDR3 spans 12 residues. Germline assignment: CDR1 SQVTM and CDR2 ANQGSEA. CDR3 DNA sequence: TGCAGCGTTGGTCGGGGAGGGAATGAGCAGTTCTTC. Its translation: CSVGRGGNEQFF.

This clonotype has a single count. V usage is TRBV20-1 and J usage is TRBJ2-1; 8 bases line up with TRBD1. With 3 bases clipped from V and 5 bases from J, the junction kept 3 bases outside the gene matches. The germline CDR1 and CDR2 sequences are DFQATT and SNEGSKA (reference sequence). This CDR3 is 13 amino acids long. In DNA, the CDR3 is TGCAGTGCTAGGGGACAGGCCGACAATGAGCAGTTCTTC. Its translation is CSARGQADNEQFF.

V and J are TRBV19 and TRBJ1-6, with 8 bases matching TRBD1. Germline CDR1 reads LNHDA; CDR2 reads SQIVND (reference sequence). This CDR3 spans 14 amino acids. V lost 9 bases, J lost 7 bases, and 8 bases stayed unmatched. The CDR3 DNA follows: TGTGCCAGCTCACAGGGGGTGCCGAATTCACCCCTCCACTTT. Encoded protein: CASSQGVPNSPLHF.

This chain links TRBV7-9 with TRBJ2-3; D gene uncertain. This CDR3 contains 16 residues. Germline V lookup: CDR1 SEHNR, CDR2 FQNEAQ (reference sequence). V was cut by 5 bases and J by 0 bases, with 15 bases left in between. CDR3: CASSPRASGSTDTQYF. As DNA, the CDR3 is TGTGCCAGCAGCCCCCGGGCATCTGGGAGCACAGATACGCAGTATTTT.

This sequence joins TRBV30 and TRBJ1-1; D is possibly TRBD1 (6 bases). Trimming pared 1 base from V and 3 bases from J, leaving 21 bases between. Germline V CDR1 and CDR2: GTSNPN, SVGIG (reference sequence). This CDR3 region has 17 residues. This CDR3 is CAWSGRGPRGKDTEAFF. CDR3 DNA sequence: TGTGCCTGGAGTGGCCGGGGGCCCCGGGGAAAGGACACTGAAGCTTTCTTT.

This chain links TRBV20-1 with TRBJ1-6; 7 nucleotides match TRBD1. This CDR3 comprises 15 residues. Germline assignment: CDR1 DFQATT and CDR2 SNEGSKA (reference sequence). Losses at the gene ends were 3 bases for V and 9 bases for J; bases not matched to a gene: 11. CDR3 DNA sequence: TGCAGTGCTAGCCCCGGACAGGAAATTGGTTCACCCCTCCACTTT. Translating gives CSASPGQEIGSPLHF.

The rearrangement joins TRBV11-2 to TRBJ2-5; TRBD2 might be the D (5 bases). The CDR3 has 16 residues. Germline V gene sequence: CDR1 SGHAT, CDR2 FQNNGV. The V end was cut by 2 bases, the J end by 2 bases, with 15 bases between. CDR3 sequence: CASSLSSGLRQETQYF. CDR3 DNA: TGTGCCAGCAGCTTATCCTCGGGGTTGCGGCAAGAGACCCAGTACTTC.